The next 32 T cell receptor beta chains were all read from a single sample in a study of shared clonotypes between healthy human individuals. Sequenced by immunoSEQ multiplex PCR; TCRdb stores in-frame clones only, minus some. Of roughly 2.5 million clones listed, about 92% are singletons. The sequenced material came from naive CD4+ T cells sorted from blood. Sample subset: CD45RA+ positively selected. The receptors were sampled from a man between 18 and 35 years old in good health.

V is TRBV5-8 and J is TRBJ2-1; 8 bases map to TRBD1. Germline V CDR1 and CDR2: SGHTS, YDEGEE. There are 13 residues in the CDR3. Unmatched junction bases numbered 6, after V lost 6 bases and J lost 7 bases. The CDR3: CASTGTGKNEQFF. CDR3 nucleotides: TGTGCCAGCACCGGGACAGGAAAAAATGAGCAGTTCTTC.

This rearrangement joins TRBV6-1 to TRBJ2-5, with D tentatively TRBD1 (7 bases). The CDR3 loop spans 16 amino acids. Trimming took off 3 bases at V and 1 base at J, with 15 bases between the two ends. The germline CDR1 and CDR2 sequences are MNHNS and SASEGT. CDR3 sequence (DNA): TGTGCCAGCAGTGACAGGCCAGGGGGGATCCAAGAGACCCAGTACTTC. Encoded protein: CASSDRPGGIQETQYF.

This chain connects TRBV2 to TRBJ2-7; TRBD2 aligns across 9 bases. The germline V gene encodes CDR1 SNHLY and CDR2 FYNNEI. V was pared by 6 bases and J by 7 bases, with 13 bases of the junction left unmatched. The CDR3 totals 15 residues. The chain's CDR3 is CASRGPSGVPGEQYF. CDR3 in DNA: TGTGCCAGCAGGGGGCCTAGCGGGGTCCCGGGGGAGCAGTACTTC.

V is TRBV2 and J is TRBJ2-7, with 7 positions matching TRBD1. Germline V CDR1 and CDR2: SNHLY, FYNNEI. Losses at the gene ends were 5 bases for V and 3 bases for J; bases not matched to a gene: 7. CDR3 length: 14 amino acids. The CDR3 is CASSTQGNDYEQYF. Here the CDR3 DNA reads TGTGCCAGCAGTACACAGGGGAACGACTACGAGCAGTACTTC.

This clone was seen just once. V usage is TRBV30 and J usage is TRBJ2-2, with D possibly being TRBD2 (5 bases). The CDR3 is 16 residues long. Germline V gene data show CDR1 as GTSNPN and CDR2 as SVGIG (reference sequence). Trimming stripped 0 bases from V and 3 bases from J, with 14 bases between. CDR3 nucleotide sequence: TGTGCCTGGAGTGTACTGGGTAGCGTTGACACCGGGGAGCTGTTTTTT. As protein: CAWSVLGSVDTGELFF.

A word on this clone: The sample has other DNA sequences that encode this CDR3 too. This chain joins TRBV6-1 and TRBJ2-3, with a weak D call TRBD2 (6 bases). Germline loops: CDR1 MNHNS, CDR2 SASEGT. CDR3 length: 12 amino acids. The V gene lost 8 bases and the J gene lost 0 bases, with 6 bases spanning the gap. The CDR3 loop reads CASGGSTDTQYF. CDR3 in DNA: TGTGCCAGCGGAGGGAGCACAGATACGCAGTATTTT.

This clone appeared a single time. This chain connects TRBV28 to TRBJ1-2, with D uncertain. Trimming stripped 2 bases from V and 4 bases from J, with 11 bases between. Germline CDR1 reads MDHEN; CDR2 reads SYDVKM. The CDR3 covers 14 residues. CDR3 sequence reads: CASSLAASSYGYTF. CDR3 nucleotide sequence: TGTGCCAGCAGTTTAGCGGCCTCAAGCTATGGCTACACCTTC.

This clone was seen only once. The gene calls are TRBV19 and TRBJ1-3, with TRBD1 identical over 9 bases. Trimming removed 6 bases from V and 1 base from J; junction bases left unmatched: 7. The CDR3 spans 16 residues. CDR1 and CDR2 (germline): LNHDA, SQIVND (reference sequence). The CDR3, as DNA: TGTGCCAGTAGGCCCGAAGGGACAGGGTCTGGAAACACCATATATTTT. Encoded protein: CASRPEGTGSGNTIYF.

V usage is TRBV2 and J usage is TRBJ2-1, with unresolved D. This CDR3 has 11 amino acids. Germline lookup yields CDR1 SNHLY and CDR2 FYNNEI. With 5 bases removed from V and 5 bases from J, the gap between germline ends came to 4 bases. CDR3 coding DNA: TGTGCCAGCAGTCGAAACAATGAGCAGTTCTTC. It is translated as CASSRNNEQFF.

The chain joins TRBV10-1 to TRBJ2-2; D is ambiguous. Germline V CDR1 and CDR2: WNHNN, SYGVQD (reference sequence). The CDR3 loop spans 14 amino acids. The V end was cut by 6 bases, the J end by 4 bases, with 12 bases between. The CDR3 loop reads CASRQSLGTGELFF. DNA for the CDR3: TGCGCCAGCAGACAGAGCTTGGGCACCGGGGAGCTGTTTTTT.

V gene TRBV5-6 combines with J gene TRBJ2-2, with TRBD1 matching over 10 bases. This CDR3 is built from 17 residues. The J segment lost 0 bases and the V segment lost 3 bases, leaving 5 bases of the junction unmatched. Germline V gene data show CDR1 as SGHDT and CDR2 as YYEEEE. This chain's CDR3 is CASSWDRGASNTGELFF. Here the CDR3 DNA reads TGTGCCAGCAGCTGGGACAGGGGTGCATCGAACACCGGGGAGCTGTTTTTT. Using reference TRBV5-6 and TRBJ2-2 for the parts outside the CDR3, the full variable domain is DAGVTQSPTHLIKTRGQQVTLRCSPKSGHDTVSWYQQALGQGPQFIFQYYEEEERQRGNFPDRFSGHQFPNYSSELNVNALLLGDSALYLCASSWDRGASNTGELFFGEGSRLTVL.

The chain joins TRBV9 to TRBJ1-3; D perhaps matches TRBD1 (5 bases). Germline V lookup: CDR1 SGDLS, CDR2 YYNGEE. The CDR3 sequence is 13 residues long. V dropped 3 bases and J dropped 7 bases, with 11 bases sitting between them. The CDR3 sequence is CASSAGTENTIYF. As DNA, the CDR3 is TGTGCCAGCAGCGCCGGGACTGAGAACACCATATATTTT.

The V and J genes are TRBV6-5 and TRBJ1-5; the D gene is possibly TRBD1 (5 bases). Germline V gives CDR1 MNHEY, CDR2 SVGAGI. Trimming stripped 0 bases from V and 7 bases from J, with 10 bases between. The CDR3 runs to 14 residues. The CDR3 sequence: CASSYSGERQPQHF. The CDR3 nucleotides are TGTGCCAGCAGTTACTCGGGGGAGAGGCAGCCCCAGCATTTT.

Details on this clone: Additional DNA sequences in this sample encode the identical CDR3. This chain connects TRBV7-2 to TRBJ2-7; 10 bases match TRBD2. The germline gives CDR1 SGHTA, CDR2 FQGNSA. The V gene end was trimmed by 6 bases and the J gene end by 4 bases; junction bases not matched to a gene: 6. The CDR3 loop spans 14 amino acids. The CDR3 loop reads CASSPSGSSYEQYF. In DNA, the CDR3 is TGTGCCAGCAGTCCTAGCGGGAGTTCGTACGAGCAGTACTTC.

J is TRBJ2-3 and V is TRBV5-4, with D hard to call. Germline lookup yields CDR1 SGHNT and CDR2 YYREEE (reference sequence). Trimming removed 1 base at V and 7 bases at J, with 7 bases between. This CDR3 spans 12 amino acids. The CDR3 DNA reads as TGTGCCAGCAGCTTGAGTGCGAATACGCAGTATTTT. Translated: CASSLSANTQYF.

This chain connects TRBV5-1 to TRBJ2-7, with 8 bases identical to TRBD2. CDR1 is SGHRS and CDR2 is YFSETQ in the germline V gene. The CDR3 length is 17 residues. Trimming took 0 bases from V and 0 from J; bases not matched to a gene: 8. The CDR3 reads CASSLAGVAGRSYEQYF. In DNA form, the CDR3 reads TGCGCCAGCAGCTTGGCCGGGGTAGCGGGACGCTCCTACGAGCAGTACTTC. Full variable domain (remainder filled in from reference TRBV5-1 and TRBJ2-7): KAGVTQTPRYLIKTRGQQVTLSCSPISGHRSVSWYQQTPGQGLQFLFEYFSETQRNKGNFPGRFSGRQFSNSRSEMNVSTLELGDSALYLCASSLAGVAGRSYEQYFGPGTRLTVT.

Points on this clone: Other DNA sequences in this sample translate to the same CDR3. V and J are TRBV28 and TRBJ1-5; the D gene is possibly TRBD1 (5 bases). The CDR3 is 14 residues long. Germline CDR1 MDHEN, CDR2 SYDVKM. V was clipped by 2 bases and J by 5 bases, with 10 bases between them. Here the CDR3 reads CASSLGGLDQPQHF. As DNA, the CDR3 is TGTGCCAGCAGTTTAGGGGGATTGGATCAGCCCCAGCATTTT.

The chain employs TRBV18 and TRBJ1-5; D is unresolved. This CDR3 is 14 amino acids long. V lost 2 bases to trimming and J lost 1 base, with 6 bases between them. Germline V gene data show CDR1 as KGHSH and CDR2 as LQKENI. The CDR3 loop reads CASSPGFSNQPQHF. The CDR3 DNA sequence: TGTGCCAGCTCACCAGGGTTCAGCAATCAGCCCCAGCATTTT.

V is TRBV14 and J is TRBJ1-5; D gene ambiguous. The germline V gene encodes CDR1 SGHDN and CDR2 FVKESK. Between the trimmed V and J ends, which lost 1 base and 4 bases, there was a span of 5 bases. The CDR3 loop spans 13 amino acids. CDR3 sequence (DNA): TGTGCCAGCAGCCAAGGGACGAATCAGCCCCAGCATTTT. It codes for CASSQGTNQPQHF.

The count of this clone is one. The J gene is TRBJ1-1, the V gene TRBV7-2; unclear D gene. Germline lookup yields CDR1 SGHTA and CDR2 FQGNSA. The CDR3 loop spans 11 amino acids. Trimming removed 2 bases at V and 5 bases at J, with 3 bases between. The CDR3 DNA sequence: TGTGCCAGCAGCTTAAAGACTGAAGCTTTCTTT. Residues: CASSLKTEAFF.

CDR3: CASSSLDSSYNSPLHF. The CDR3 DNA follows: TGTGCCAGCAGCTCCCTCGACAGCTCCTATAATTCACCCCTCCACTTT. V gene TRBV9 combines with J gene TRBJ1-6; D is perhaps TRBD1 (5 bases). The CDR3 has 16 amino acids. Germline values: CDR1 SGDLS, CDR2 YYNGEE. Trimming removed 4 bases from V and 0 bases from J, with 11 bases in between. Full variable domain (remainder filled in from reference TRBV9 and TRBJ1-6): DSGVTQTPKHLITATGQRVTLRCSPRSGDLSVYWYQQSLDQGLQFLIQYYNGEERAKGNILERFSAQQFPDLHSELNLSSLELGDSALYFCASSSLDSSYNSPLHFGNGTRLTVT.

V is TRBV7-2 and J is TRBJ2-7, with D perhaps matching TRBD2 (6 bases). The CDR3 contains 17 residues. The V gene lost 1 base and the J gene lost 1 base, with 17 bases spanning the gap. Germline V gives CDR1 SGHTA, CDR2 FQGNSA. CDR3 protein: CASSLVAGIAGSYEQYF. The CDR3 nucleotides read TGTGCCAGCAGCTTAGTGGCGGGAATTGCGGGATCCTACGAGCAGTACTTC.

The CDR3 here is CASSRDSPLHF. DNA for the CDR3: TGTGCCAGCAGTCGAGATTCACCCCTCCACTTT. The V and J genes are TRBV2 and TRBJ1-6; D is uncertain. The CDR3 covers 11 residues. Germline loops: CDR1 SNHLY, CDR2 FYNNEI. V lost 5 bases, J lost 8 bases, and 4 bases lay in between. Based on the CDR3 plus reference TRBV2 and TRBJ1-6, the full variable domain is EPEVTQTPSHQVTQMGQEVILRCVPISNHLYFYWYRQILGQKVEFLVSFYNNEISEKSEIFDDQFSVERPDGSNFTLKIRSTKLEDSAMYFCASSRDSPLHFGNGTRLTVT.

The V call is TRBV7-6, the J call TRBJ2-5; 9 bases align to TRBD2. Near its end, the DNA agrees better with TRBJ2-7, so the J call may be wrong. This CDR3 is built from 12 residues. Germline CDR1 SGHVS, CDR2 FNYEAQ. This chain's CDR3 is CASSSAGGEQYF. In DNA form, the CDR3 reads TGTGCCAGCAGCTCAGCGGGAGGCGAGCAGTACTTC.

Remarks on this clone: Additional DNA sequences in this sample encode the identical CDR3. This chain links TRBV5-1 with TRBJ2-4; maybe TRBD2 (5 bases). V lost 4 bases and J lost 8, with 10 bases in between. This CDR3 region has 12 residues. In germline, CDR1 is SGHRS, CDR2 YFSETQ. This chain's CDR3 is CASSPGGDIQYF. CDR3 nucleotide sequence: TGCGCCAGCAGCCCCGGAGGTGACATTCAGTACTTC. The variable domain in full, with the rest retrieved from reference TRBV5-1 and TRBJ2-4, is KAGVTQTPRYLIKTRGQQVTLSCSPISGHRSVSWYQQTPGQGLQFLFEYFSETQRNKGNFPGRFSGRQFSNSRSEMNVSTLELGDSALYLCASSPGGDIQYFGAGTRLSVL.

The rearrangement links TRBV11-2 to TRBJ2-7; tentatively, D is TRBD1 or TRBD2 (5 bases each). The CDR3 totals 15 residues. In germline, CDR1 is SGHAT, CDR2 FQNNGV. The V and J ends lost 5 bases and 4 bases respectively, with 18 bases between them. The CDR3 spells CASSDPTRGAYEQYF. CDR3 nucleotide sequence: TGTGCCAGCAGCGATCCGACTCGGGGCGCGTACGAGCAGTACTTC.

The chain combines TRBV11-2 with TRBJ2-5; 7 nucleotides agree with TRBD2. From germline, CDR1 is SGHAT and CDR2 FQNNGV. The CDR3 runs 17 residues. Trimming at V came to 0 bases and at J to 4 bases, leaving 11 bases not matched to a gene. The CDR3 loop is CASSLDYETSIRETQYF. CDR3 in DNA: TGTGCCAGCAGCTTAGATTATGAGACTAGCATTCGAGAGACCCAGTACTTC.

The chain has TRBV30 and TRBJ2-1; D unresolved. Trimming took 2 bases from V and 0 from J, leaving 11 bases between them. The CDR3 is made up of 15 amino acids. Germline V gives CDR1 GTSNPN, CDR2 SVGIG (reference sequence). The CDR3 DNA is TGTGCCTGGAGTAATTGGCAGAGCTCCTACAATGAGCAGTTCTTC. Its translation is CAWSNWQSSYNEQFF.

Comment on this clone: This same CDR3 is encoded by further DNA sequences in the sample. This rearrangement joins TRBV18 to TRBJ2-2; D possibly corresponds to TRBD1 (5 bases). The CDR3 is 15 residues long. Germline CDR1 and CDR2: KGHSH and LQKENI. The germline V and J ends were trimmed by 1 base and 2 bases, with 8 bases remaining between them. The CDR3 protein is CASSPRTGNTGELFF. In DNA, the CDR3 is TGTGCCAGCTCACCACGCACAGGCAACACCGGGGAGCTGTTTTTT.

The chain recombines TRBV2 with TRBJ1-4; D remains unclear. The germline gives CDR1 SNHLY, CDR2 FYNNEI. This CDR3 region has 11 residues. With 6 bases removed from V and 8 bases from J, the gap between germline ends came to 7 bases. CDR3: CASRVFEKLFF. The CDR3 bases are TGTGCCAGCAGGGTCTTCGAAAAACTGTTTTTT.

The chain has TRBV28 and TRBJ1-5, with 7 bases lining up with TRBD1. In germline, CDR1 is MDHEN, CDR2 SYDVKM. The CDR3 is 15 amino acids. V shed 6 bases and J 2 bases; nucleotides not matched to a gene: 7. CDR3 DNA sequence: TGTGCCAGCAGGACTGGACAGGTGGGCAATCAGCCCCAGCATTTT. Its translation: CASRTGQVGNQPQHF.

This clone was seen only a few times. The V call is TRBV10-3, the J call TRBJ1-5; 7 positions match TRBD1. There are 13 residues in the CDR3. In germline, CDR1 is ENHRY, CDR2 SYGVKD. V lost 10 bases to trimming and J lost 4 bases; unmatched junction nucleotides: 7. The CDR3 region is CATRGDSNQPQHF. The DNA of the CDR3 is TGTGCCACCCGGGGGGACAGTAATCAGCCCCAGCATTTT.